This entry concerns a single TCR beta chain. No antigen is known for it. The data were obtained in a study of OX40 agonist ivuxolimab in advanced cancers. The CDR3 totals 14 residues. V lost 3 bases, J lost 10 bases, and 16 bases lay in between. The germline V gene encodes CDR1 SGHTA and CDR2 FQGNSA. Measured with immunoSEQ multiplex PCR; TCRdb has only the in-frame clones, and not every one. The data contain over 95,000 clones, about 91% of them singletons. Study observations and caveats: Individuals who were partial responders at 0.1-3.0 mg/kg had clonal expansion that ranked among the lowest.

The chain joins TRBV7-2 to TRBJ2-1, with D tentatively TRBD2 (5 bases). The clonotype originates from an adult with an advanced solid tumor such as melanoma, head and neck, liver or kidney cancer. Sequencing used CD4+ or CD8+ T cells sorted from blood, obtained in a trial of the OX40 agonist ivuxolimab. CDR3 sequence reads: CASSLQRALAEQFF. In nucleotides, the CDR3 is TGTGCCAGCAGCTTGCAAAGAGCCCTAGCAGAGCAGTTCTTC.